The clone carrying this T cell receptor beta chain was observed a handful of times. Its antigen is still unknown. This CDR3 spans 16 amino acids. The germline gives CDR1 MNHEY, CDR2 SMNVEV (reference sequence). The V gene end was trimmed by 6 bases and the J gene end by 3 bases; junction bases not matched to a gene: 7. This table comes from immunoSEQ multiplex PCR, and its TCRdb copy is limited to in-frame clones, with some not included. The repertoire includes tens of thousands of clones, about 79% of them detected once, and 16% sits in the top ten. These data are taken from a study of radiotherapy plus CTLA-4 blockade in lung cancer. Findings and limits, study-wide: TCR clones from tumors expanded in blood after radiotherapy plus ipilimumab.

Chemo-refractory metastatic non-small-cell lung cancer patients underwent focal radiation alongside CTLA-4 blockade with ipilimumab. The rearrangement links TRBV27 to TRBJ2-1, with TRBD2 identical over 11 bases. This specimen was peripheral blood, taken from a patient treated with radiotherapy plus ipilimumab. This clonotype was obtained from a human donor with non-small cell lung cancer that progressed on radiotherapy plus ipilimumab. The CDR3 region has the DNA TGTGCCAGCAGGCTAGCGGGAGGACAACTCTACAATGAGCAGTTCTTC. It encodes CASRLAGGQLYNEQFF.